The 8 T cell receptor beta chains below all came from one sample that was sequenced in a study of blood T cell repertoires in COVID-19. TCRdb's table, derived via immunoSEQ multiplex PCR, lists solely in-frame clones and lacks some. The sample consists of roughly 290,000 clones, 89% of them appearing once. Sample: PBMCs or T cells enriched from blood (not recorded which). These receptors all stem from a woman in her thirties or forties who had recovered from COVID-19.

The J gene is TRBJ2-1, the V gene TRBV12-3 or TRBV12-4, with TRBD2 matching 12 bases. The J segment lost 15 bases and the V segment lost 6 bases, leaving 6 bases of the junction unmatched. The CDR3 covers 12 residues. DNA for the CDR3: TGTGCCAGCAGCTCGACTAGCGGGGGATGGTTCTTC. Encoded protein: CASSSTSGGWFF.

The CDR3 coding sequence is TGCGCCAGCAGCCAATACCAGTCCTTTTCCGGGACTAGCGGTAGCGAGCAGTACTTC. Translation: CASSQYQSFSGTSGSEQYF. The rearrangement uses TRBV4-1 and TRBJ2-7; 11 bases agree with TRBD2. V dropped 2 bases and J dropped 6; count of bases not matched to a gene: 18. Germline lookup yields CDR1 MGHRA and CDR2 YSYEKL. The CDR3 is 19 amino acids.

The gene calls are TRBV29-1 and TRBJ2-7; 8 nucleotides line up with TRBD1. The CDR3 length is 15 residues. Germline-derived CDR1 and CDR2 are SQVTM and ANQGSEA. V was pared by 2 bases and J by 3 bases, with 9 bases of the junction left unmatched. Here the CDR3 reads CSVENDGTGHYEQYF. In nucleotides, the CDR3 is TGCAGCGTTGAAAACGACGGGACAGGTCACTACGAGCAGTACTTC.

The chain couples TRBV5-1 to TRBJ2-2; 10 nucleotides agree with TRBD1. Germline values: CDR1 SGHRS, CDR2 YFSETQ. This CDR3 contains 15 residues. Trimming removed 4 bases from V and 7 bases from J; junction bases left unmatched: 7. This CDR3 reads CASSQRGQGDGELFF. The DNA of the CDR3 is TGCGCCAGCAGCCAGAGAGGACAGGGGGACGGGGAGCTGTTTTTT.

The CDR3 is CASSGLRGRAYNEQFF. For the CDR3, the DNA is TGTGCCAGCAGCGGGCTGCGGGGGAGGGCCTACAATGAGCAGTTCTTC. The genes are TRBV9 and TRBJ2-1; 7 bases are shared with TRBD2. The CDR3 extends over 16 amino acids. The V gene end was trimmed by 3 bases and the J gene end by 2 bases; junction bases not matched to a gene: 8. CDR1 is SGDLS, CDR2 YYNGEE, per germline.

The rearrangement joins TRBV24-1 to TRBJ2-3; the match to TRBD2 covers 8 bases. The CDR3 runs 14 residues. Germline assignment: CDR1 KGHDR and CDR2 SFDVKD. Trimming removed 6 bases from V and 1 base from J; junction bases left unmatched: 2. CDR3 region: CATSSGLGTDTQYF. The CDR3 DNA is TGTGCCACCAGTTCGGGACTAGGCACAGATACGCAGTATTTT.

In this sample, this clone turned up many times. The V and J genes are TRBV5-6 and TRBJ2-7; D is perhaps TRBD1 (6 bases). Trimming removed 5 bases at V and 6 bases at J, with 18 bases between. The germline gives CDR1 SGHDT, CDR2 YYEEEE. The length of the CDR3 is 14 residues. The chain's CDR3 is CASRKSTGGSEQYF. CDR3 DNA: TGTGCCAGCAGGAAATCGACAGGCGGCTCCGAGCAGTACTTC.

The chain recombines TRBV5-1 with TRBJ2-5; D is perhaps TRBD1 (5 bases). The CDR3 length is 16 residues. The germline V and J ends were trimmed by 2 bases and 4 bases, with 18 bases remaining between them. Germline CDR1 SGHRS, CDR2 YFSETQ. The CDR3 is CASSFRGETRRETQYF. The DNA of the CDR3 is TGCGCCAGCAGCTTTAGGGGTGAGACCCGTCGAGAGACCCAGTACTTC.